Presented here are 20 T cell receptor beta chains from one specimen sequenced in a study of T cells after yellow fever vaccination. A single record per CDR3 protein comes from TCRdb applying MiXCR to the 5' RACE reads. The table shows 300,000 to 400,000 distinct CDR3 sequences, with 8.7% occurring only once. The specimen comprised PBMCs, sampled on the day of the first yellow fever vaccination. The receptors originated from a man aged 18 to 29 who received the YFV17D yellow fever vaccine.

The genes are TRBV5-1 and TRBJ2-3; no clear D. V lost 4 bases to trimming and J lost 2 bases, with 14 bases between them. The CDR3 contains 15 residues. The germline V gene has CDR1 SGHRS and CDR2 YFSETQ. The CDR3 loop is CASSPGLAPTDTQYF. The CDR3 DNA is TGCGCCAGCAGCCCAGGCCTGGCACCCACAGATACGCAGTATTTT.

This chain joins TRBV3-1 and TRBJ2-1; D remains ambiguous. The CDR3 sequence is 11 residues long. V lost 4 bases, J lost 7 bases, and 5 bases lay in between. Germline V gives CDR1 LGHDT, CDR2 YNNKEL (reference sequence). The CDR3 spells CASSLWNEQFF. CDR3 bases: TGTGCCAGCAGCCTCTGGAATGAGCAGTTCTTC.

The chain employs TRBV4-1 and TRBJ2-5; 9 nucleotides match TRBD1. The CDR3 length is 15 residues. The germline gives CDR1 MGHRA, CDR2 YSYEKL. J gave up 5 bases and V 3 bases, and 7 bases lay outside the gene matches. The CDR3 protein is CASSQGAGTGETQYF. The DNA of the CDR3 is TGCGCCAGCAGCCAGGGGGCCGGGACAGGGGAGACCCAGTACTTC.

This rearrangement joins TRBV5-1 to TRBJ1-6; 10 nucleotides align to TRBD1. With 4 bases clipped from V and 9 bases from J, the junction kept 19 bases outside the gene matches. The CDR3 is 19 residues long. Germline V gives CDR1 SGHRS, CDR2 YFSETQ. The CDR3 sequence is CASSLRGQGSSLLGSPLHF. In DNA, the CDR3 is TGCGCCAGCAGCCTCCGGGGACAGGGGTCATCTTTACTTGGTTCACCCCTCCACTTT.

This clonotype has more than one count but fewer than ten. This chain links TRBV6-2 or TRBV6-3 with TRBJ1-4; D is unresolved. The CDR3 is 14 residues long. The germline gives CDR1 MNHEY, CDR2 SVGEGT. Trimming took 2 bases from V and 6 from J, leaving 10 bases between them. The CDR3 DNA reads TGTGCCAGCAGTTACGAGTGGGCTTATGAAAAACTGTTTTTT. This translates into CASSYEWAYEKLFF.

There are a few counts of this clonotype. This chain links TRBV7-8 with TRBJ2-1; TRBD1 might be the D (6 bases). The CDR3 has 13 residues. Germline V gene data show CDR1 as SGHVS and CDR2 as FQNEAQ. V lost 7 bases, J lost 4 bases, and 11 bases lay in between. This CDR3 is CASTPGQYNEQFF. CDR3 bases: TGTGCCAGCACCCCCGGACAGTACAATGAGCAGTTCTTC. The whole variable domain, remainder taken from reference TRBV7-8 and TRBJ2-1, is GAGVSQSPRYKVAKRGQDVALRCDPISGHVSLFWYQQALGQGPEFLTYFQNEAQLDKSGLPSDRFFAERPEGSVSTLKIQRTQQEDSAVYLCASTPGQYNEQFFGPGTRLTVL.

V usage is TRBV21-1 and J usage is TRBJ2-2; TRBD2, the table's D call, was not compared with the DNA. TRBV21-1 is a pseudogene segment. CDR3 length equals 11 residues. The CDR3 spells CALNSAGELFF. CDR3 nucleotide sequence: TGTGCCCTCAATAGCGCCGGGGAGCTGTTTTTT.

This clonotype was counted between two and nine times. The chain links TRBV20-1 to TRBJ2-7, with D hard to call. The CDR3 consists of 14 residues. Germline values: CDR1 DFQATT, CDR2 SNEGSKA (reference sequence). Between the trimmed V and J ends, which lost 4 bases and 0 bases, there was a span of 13 bases. CDR3 sequence (DNA): TGCAGTGCTAAATACCTATCGACCTCCTACGAGCAGTACTTC. Translated, it gives CSAKYLSTSYEQYF.

The chain combines TRBV14 with TRBJ2-3, with 9 bases matching TRBD1. CDR3 size: 15 residues. The germline V gene has CDR1 SGHDN and CDR2 FVKESK. V trimming: 4 bases; J trimming: 5 bases; junction bases outside the gene matches: 7. The CDR3 nucleotides read TGTGCCAGCAGCCTCTTACAGGGGGCCGGAGATACGCAGTATTTT. This sequence encodes CASSLLQGAGDTQYF.

The chain recombines TRBV5-1 with TRBJ2-5; TRBD1 matches at 9 bases. J gave up 2 bases and V 3 bases, and 5 bases lay outside the gene matches. CDR1 and CDR2 from the germline V gene are SGHRS and YFSETQ. This CDR3 is 15 amino acids long. The CDR3 sequence is CASSYVGTGQETQYF. CDR3 in DNA: TGCGCCAGCAGCTACGTCGGGACAGGGCAAGAGACCCAGTACTTC.

This clonotype was counted only a few times. V usage is TRBV27 and J usage is TRBJ2-7, with TRBD2 identical over 8 bases. V lost 5 bases and J lost 1; bases outside the gene matches: 4. CDR3 size: 14 residues. Germline V gene sequence: CDR1 MNHEY, CDR2 SMNVEV (reference sequence). CDR3 residues: CASSPGGGSYEQYV. The CDR3 nucleotides are TGTGCCAGCAGTCCCGGGGGGGGGTCCTACGAGCAGTACGTC.

This clonotype turned up a few times. The J gene is TRBJ2-7, the V gene TRBV6-1; D might be TRBD1 (5 bases). V was cut by 1 base and J by 0 bases, with 10 bases left in between. CDR3 length equals 15 residues. Germline values: CDR1 MNHNS, CDR2 SASEGT. The CDR3 reads CASSEGWGSSYEQYF. CDR3 DNA sequence: TGTGCCAGCAGTGAAGGGTGGGGCAGCTCCTACGAGCAGTACTTC.

The sample holds a few counts of this clonotype. The chain is built from TRBV20-1 and TRBJ1-3; 7 nucleotides align to TRBD1. The junction had 7 bases not matched to a gene; V was cut back by 4 bases and J by 4 bases. CDR3 length: 14 amino acids. Germline V lookup: CDR1 DFQATT, CDR2 SNEGSKA (reference sequence). DNA of the CDR3: TGCAGTGCTACAAAACAGGGGTCCGGAAACACCATATATTTT. It is translated as CSATKQGSGNTIYF.

This clonotype was seen only a few times. The CDR3 here is CASSWVRDRRSGRVLDTQYF. The CDR3 DNA reads as TGCGCCAGCAGCTGGGTCCGGGACAGGCGGTCAGGTCGTGTTTTAGATACGCAGTATTTT. This chain uses TRBV5-1 with TRBJ2-3; TRBD1 matches 8 bases. With 3 bases clipped from V and 5 bases from J, the junction kept 23 bases outside the gene matches. This CDR3 comprises 20 residues. CDR1 SGHRS and CDR2 YFSETQ come from the germline V gene.

The chain carries TRBV19 and TRBJ2-2, with D perhaps TRBD1 (6 bases). Per germline, CDR1 LNHDA and CDR2 SQIVND (reference sequence). Between the trimmed V and J ends, which lost 1 base and 4 bases, there was a span of 19 bases. The CDR3 extends over 18 amino acids. In nucleotides, the CDR3 is TGTGCCAGTAGTATAGCCACTACCCAGGGGATGGGCACCGGGGAGCTGTTTTTT. Translating gives CASSIATTQGMGTGELFF. Filled out from reference TRBV19 and TRBJ2-2, the complete variable domain reads DGGITQSPKYLFRKEGQNVTLSCEQNLNHDAMYWYRQDPGQGLRLIYYSQIVNDFQKGDIAEGYSVSREKKESFPLTVTSAQKNPTAFYLCASSIATTQGMGTGELFFGEGSRLTVL.

The rearrangement uses TRBV7-3 and TRBJ2-3; possibly TRBD2 for D (6 bases). CDR1 and CDR2 (germline): SGHTA, FQGTGA. V shed 5 bases and J shed 1 base, with 16 bases lying between them. CDR3 size: 16 residues. CDR3 loop: CASSLNKRAGTDTQYF. CDR3 nucleotides: TGTGCCAGCAGCCTTAACAAGCGGGCTGGCACAGATACGCAGTATTTT. The variable domain in full, with the rest retrieved from reference TRBV7-3 and TRBJ2-3, is GAGVSQTPSNKVTEKGKYVELRCDPISGHTALYWYRQSLGQGPEFLIYFQGTGAADDSGLPNDRFFAVRPEGSVSTLKIQRTERGDSAVYLCASSLNKRAGTDTQYFGPGTRLTVL.

This clonotype showed up just a few times. V gene TRBV19 combines with J gene TRBJ2-1, with 11 positions matching TRBD2. The CDR3 loop spans 14 amino acids. The trim removed 5 bases at V and 8 bases at J, leaving 5 bases unmatched. Germline V gene sequence: CDR1 LNHDA, CDR2 SQIVND (reference sequence). The CDR3 sequence is CASSVTSGVDEQFF. CDR3 DNA: TGTGCCAGTAGTGTGACTAGCGGGGTCGATGAGCAGTTCTTC.

Only a few counts were recorded for this clonotype. The chain has TRBV7-9 and TRBJ1-4; 8 nucleotides align to TRBD1. Germline assignment: CDR1 SEHNR and CDR2 FQNEAQ (reference sequence). The CDR3 has 14 residues. V was pared by 1 base and J by 8 bases, with 3 bases of the junction left unmatched. The CDR3 DNA follows: TGTGCCAGCAGCTTAGTCAGGGGGCACGAAAAACTGTTTTTT. It specifies CASSLVRGHEKLFF.

This clonotype was picked up one time. A clone one base away is much larger, so this may be a read error. V is TRBV28 and J is TRBJ2-2; D is ambiguous. Trimming took 6 bases from V and 5 from J, leaving 10 bases between them. The CDR3 spans 13 residues. CDR1 is MDHEN, CDR2 SYDVKM, per germline. In DNA, the CDR3 is TGTGCCAGCAGAAGGGCCTTAACCGGGGAGCTGTTTTTT. Translating gives CASRRALTGELFF. Full variable domain (remainder filled in from reference TRBV28 and TRBJ2-2): DVKVTQSSRYLVKRTGEKVFLECVQDMDHENMFWYRQDPGLGLRLIYFSYDVKMKEKGDIPEGYSVSREKKERFSLILESASTNQTSMYLCASRRALTGELFFGEGSRLTVL.

There are a few counts of this clonotype. The rearrangement joins TRBV7-8 to TRBJ2-2; 12 bases agree with TRBD2. J gave up 7 bases and V 5 bases, and 11 bases lay outside the gene matches. The germline V gene has CDR1 SGHVS and CDR2 FQNEAQ. This CDR3 spans 17 amino acids. The CDR3 loop is CASSMRTSGVMGGELFF. CDR3 nucleotide sequence: TGTGCCAGCAGCATGAGGACTAGCGGGGTCATGGGCGGGGAGCTGTTTTTT.